This TCR beta chain came from a study of blood T cell repertoires in COVID-19. Study overall: Both acute and convalescent COVID-19 samples were obtained from the United States, Italy and Spain. From T cells, B-cell-depleted T cells, or PBMCs came the material, which was cDNA or gDNA.

The CDR3 runs 16 residues. The junction had 7 bases not matched to a gene; V was cut back by 3 bases and J by 0 bases. CDR1 and CDR2 (germline): SGHNT, YENEEA. TCRdb's copy holds only in-frame clones and misses some; the assay was immunoSEQ multiplex PCR. Of 70,000 to 100,000 clones in the sample, approximately 81% are singletons; the top ten hold about a sixth. This chain connects TRBV11-3 to TRBJ2-7; 8 bases are shared with TRBD2. The TCR comes from an elderly woman with acute or convalescent COVID-19. The specimen sequenced was peripheral blood. DNA for the CDR3: TGTGCCAGCAGCTTCCTAGAGGGACTAGGCTCCTACGAGCAGTACTTC. It is translated as CASSFLEGLGSYEQYF.